This TCR beta chain stems from a study of blood T cell repertoires in COVID-19. Study-level information: Both acute and convalescent COVID-19 samples were obtained from the United States, Italy and Spain.

Germline V lookup: CDR1 LNHDA, CDR2 SQIVND (reference sequence). The CDR3 sequence is 14 residues long. Trimming removed 4 bases at V and 3 bases at J, with 13 bases between. Assay used: immunoSEQ multiplex PCR; TCRdb lists only in-frame clones, some missing. Here the sample spans about 170,000 clones, about 86% being singletons. This chain links TRBV19 with TRBJ2-7; the D is unclear. The specimen was peripheral blood. This receptor was obtained from a woman between 65 and 79 years old who had recovered from COVID-19. The CDR3 reads CASSSRQRNYEQYF. DNA of the CDR3: TGTGCCAGTAGTAGTCGCCAGCGTAACTACGAGCAGTACTTC. Full variable domain (rest looked up from reference TRBV19 and TRBJ2-7): DGGITQSPKYLFRKEGQNVTLSCEQNLNHDAMYWYRQDPGQGLRLIYYSQIVNDFQKGDIAEGYSVSREKKESFPLTVTSAQKNPTAFYLCASSSRQRNYEQYFGPGTRLTVT.